This T cell receptor (beta chain) was captured in a study of cytomegalovirus exposure and HLA in healthy donors. Study conclusions and caveats: Most TCR beta V segments were productive about 90% or about 30% of the time in an earlier analysis. Within a later analysis, the majority of CMV-associated TCR beta chains appeared HLA-restricted. Donor immune exposure was known only as CMV serostatus.

PCR used 60 Vbeta primers and 13 Jbeta primers. Produced via immunoSEQ multiplex PCR; TCRdb's table is partial and in-frame only. The top ten hold about 2% of the sample, which has hundreds of thousands of clones, 75% to 80% seen once. This clone has just one count. The antigen is unknown. The sample comprised PBMCs. The source of this sequence is a male donor in good health and CMV-seronegative.

CDR3 sequence (DNA): TGTGCCAGCAGCCAAGATCTAAGGGGGTCGCACAATGAGCAGTTCTTC. Encoded protein: CASSQDLRGSHNEQFF. This chain uses TRBV4-2 with TRBJ2-1; the D gene is possibly TRBD1 (6 bases). V was pared by 0 bases and J by 5 bases, with 14 bases between. The length of the CDR3 is 16 residues. The germline CDR1 and CDR2 sequences are LGHNA and YNFKEQ.